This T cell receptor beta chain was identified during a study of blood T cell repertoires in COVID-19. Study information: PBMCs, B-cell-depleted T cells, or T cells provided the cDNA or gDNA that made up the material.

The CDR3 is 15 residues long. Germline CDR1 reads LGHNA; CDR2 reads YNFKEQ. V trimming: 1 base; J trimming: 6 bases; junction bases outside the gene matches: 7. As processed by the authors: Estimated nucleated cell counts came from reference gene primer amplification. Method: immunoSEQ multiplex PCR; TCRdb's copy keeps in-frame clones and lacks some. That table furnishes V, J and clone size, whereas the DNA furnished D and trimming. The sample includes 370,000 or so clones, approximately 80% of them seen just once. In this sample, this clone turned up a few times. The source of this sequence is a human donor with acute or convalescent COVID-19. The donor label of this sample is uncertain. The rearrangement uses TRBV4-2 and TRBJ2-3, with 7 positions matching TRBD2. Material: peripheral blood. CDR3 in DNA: TGTGCCAGCAGCCAAGGGGACTATATACGGGATACGCAGTATTTT. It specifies CASSQGDYIRDTQYF.